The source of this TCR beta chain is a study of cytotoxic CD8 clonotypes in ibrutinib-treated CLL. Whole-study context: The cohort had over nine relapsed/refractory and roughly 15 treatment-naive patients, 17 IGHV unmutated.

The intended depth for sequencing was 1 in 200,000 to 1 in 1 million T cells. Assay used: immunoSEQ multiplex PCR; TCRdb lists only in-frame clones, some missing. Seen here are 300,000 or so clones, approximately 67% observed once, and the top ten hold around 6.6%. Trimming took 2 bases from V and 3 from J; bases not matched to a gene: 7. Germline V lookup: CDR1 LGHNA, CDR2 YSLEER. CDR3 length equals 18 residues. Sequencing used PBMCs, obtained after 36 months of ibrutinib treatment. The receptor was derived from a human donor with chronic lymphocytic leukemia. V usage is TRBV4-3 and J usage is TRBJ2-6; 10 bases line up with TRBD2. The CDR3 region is CASSQKREGLFGANVLTF. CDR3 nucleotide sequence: TGCGCCAGCAGCCAAAAGCGGGAGGGCCTGTTTGGGGCCAACGTCCTGACTTTC.